This T cell receptor beta chain was captured in a study of T cells in Graves' hyperthyroidism and ophthalmopathy. Hyperthyroidism patients were newly diagnosed, had disease duration under 2 months, and were aged 18 to 65 years. Patients showing uncontrolled infection, other autoimmune disease, pregnancy or lactation were ineligible. Researchers took RNA transcripts and amplified the TCR beta CDR3 regions from them. First-round RT-PCR of the TCR CDR3 relied on the HTBI primer set. TCRdb ran MiXCR on the multiplex PCR reads and lists one entry per CDR3 protein. The table shows roughly 170,000 distinct CDR3 sequences, with approximately 17% occurring only once. This clonotype was recorded many times. Its cognate antigen is unknown. Study-wide results and caveats: The model predicted ophthalmopathy a median around 6 months before onset. Most thyroid clonotypes expanded above 0.001 appeared in blood too.

Trimming shortened V by 6 bases and J by 5 bases, and 5 bases separated the two germline ends. Germline V gene sequence: CDR1 MNHEY, CDR2 SVGEGT. The CDR3 contains 12 residues. This rearrangement joins TRBV6-2 or TRBV6-3 to TRBJ1-6; D is ambiguous. Sample: blood. This receptor was identified in a woman aged 50 to 65 with Graves' hyperthyroidism. The CDR3 loop reads CASRVHNSPLHF. In DNA form, the CDR3 reads TGTGCCAGCAGGGTTCATAATTCACCCCTCCACTTT.